These 17 T cell receptor beta chains share one sample of origin, sequenced in a study of blood T cell repertoires in COVID-19. This table comes from immunoSEQ multiplex PCR, and its TCRdb copy is limited to in-frame clones, with some not included. This table holds under 130,000 clones, over 65% found once. Sequencing was performed on peripheral blood. The origin of the receptors is a human donor in a cohort sampled during active COVID-19.

The chain employs TRBV7-8 and TRBJ2-3, with 14 bases lining up with TRBD2. The CDR3 covers 17 residues. Germline V gene lookup returns CDR1 SGHVS and CDR2 FQNEAQ. V was clipped by 5 bases and J by 7 bases; unmatched bases: 11. The CDR3 here is CASSTVTSGGGSNTQYF. CDR3 in DNA: TGTGCCAGCAGCACCGTGACTAGCGGGGGGGGCTCGAATACGCAGTATTTT.

This clone was seen a handful of times. This sequence joins TRBV3-1 (or the pseudogene TRBV3-2) and TRBJ2-3, with 12 nucleotides matching TRBD2. Trimming took 4 bases from V and 1 from J; bases not matched to a gene: 6. The CDR3 is 17 residues long. Germline V gene lookup returns CDR1 LGHDT and CDR2 YNNKEL (reference sequence). The CDR3 coding sequence is TGTGCCAGCAGCCGACTAGCGGGGGCTAAGGGCACAGATACGCAGTATTTT. It translates to CASSRLAGAKGTDTQYF.

Note on this clone: This specimen includes other DNA sequences encoding the same CDR3. The chain joins TRBV5-1 to TRBJ2-5, with 11 bases fitting TRBD2. This CDR3 comprises 16 residues. V dropped 0 bases and J dropped 2; count of bases not matched to a gene: 3. CDR1 is SGHRS, CDR2 YFSETQ, per germline. CDR3 sequence: CASSLALAGGQETQYF. CDR3 coding DNA: TGCGCCAGCAGCTTGGCATTAGCGGGGGGGCAAGAGACCCAGTACTTC.

This clone appeared a single time. The J gene is TRBJ1-6, the V gene TRBV2; possible D gene TRBD1, 6 bases. With 1 base removed from V and 5 bases from J, the gap between germline ends came to 12 bases. Germline-derived CDR1 and CDR2 are SNHLY and FYNNEI. CDR3 length: 16 residues. The CDR3 region is CASSEEVGGHNSPLHF. DNA for the CDR3: TGTGCCAGCAGTGAAGAGGTGGGGGGGCATAATTCACCCCTCCACTTT. Full variable domain (remainder filled in from reference TRBV2 and TRBJ1-6): EPEVTQTPSHQVTQMGQEVILRCVPISNHLYFYWYRQILGQKVEFLVSFYNNEISEKSEIFDDQFSVERPDGSNFTLKIRSTKLEDSAMYFCASSEEVGGHNSPLHFGNGTRLTVT.

The rearrangement uses TRBV2 and TRBJ2-1; the match to TRBD2 covers 8 bases. Trimming took 6 bases from V and 4 from J; bases not matched to a gene: 8. There are 15 residues in the CDR3. The germline gives CDR1 SNHLY, CDR2 FYNNEI. CDR3 loop: CASRTTSGSYNEQFF. As DNA, the CDR3 is TGTGCCAGCAGGACAACTAGCGGAAGTTACAATGAGCAGTTCTTC.

The gene calls are TRBV9 and TRBJ2-7; D might be TRBD2 (5 bases). V was clipped by 3 bases and J by 0 bases, with 7 bases between them. In germline, CDR1 is SGDLS, CDR2 YYNGEE. The CDR3 is 13 amino acids. The DNA for the CDR3 is TGTGCCAGCAGCGGAGGGAACTCCTACGAGCAGTACTTC. Translation: CASSGGNSYEQYF.

J is TRBJ1-1 and V is TRBV4-3; D ambiguous. CDR1 is LGHNA, CDR2 YSLEER, per germline. The germline V and J ends were trimmed by 3 bases and 0 bases, with 8 bases remaining between them. This CDR3 has 14 amino acids. The CDR3 spells CASSQSDMNTEAFF. In nucleotides, the CDR3 is TGCGCCAGCAGCCAGTCAGACATGAACACTGAAGCTTTCTTT.

The V gene is TRBV2, the J gene TRBJ2-1, with D possibly matching TRBD2 (5 bases). Trimming took 6 bases from V and 9 from J, leaving 9 bases between them. Per germline, CDR1 SNHLY and CDR2 FYNNEI. This CDR3 is 11 amino acids long. For the CDR3, the DNA is TGTGCCAGCAGACTAGGGATTGAGCAGTTCTTC. Its protein is CASRLGIEQFF. Full variable domain (remainder filled in from reference TRBV2 and TRBJ2-1): EPEVTQTPSHQVTQMGQEVILRCVPISNHLYFYWYRQILGQKVEFLVSFYNNEISEKSEIFDDQFSVERPDGSNFTLKIRSTKLEDSAMYFCASRLGIEQFFGPGTRLTVL.

The chain uses TRBV7-2 and TRBJ1-4, with D possibly being TRBD1 (5 bases). Trimming left V 0 bases short and J 4 bases short, with 9 bases between. CDR1 is SGHTA, CDR2 FQGNSA, per germline. CDR3 size: 15 residues. CDR3 DNA sequence: TGTGCCAGCAGCTTAGCCCGGGGGATTAATGAAAAACTGTTTTTT. Translation gives CASSLARGINEKLFF.

This clone was recorded a few times. The chain employs TRBV7-9 and TRBJ1-2; D is perhaps TRBD1 (5 bases). This CDR3 spans 14 amino acids. V lost 5 bases and J lost 0, with 10 bases in between. Germline values: CDR1 SEHNR, CDR2 FQNEAQ (reference sequence). As DNA, the CDR3 is TGTGCCAGCAGCCGGACACCTACTAACTATGGCTACACCTTC. This translates into CASSRTPTNYGYTF. The full variable domain, its missing parts supplied by reference TRBV7-9 and TRBJ1-2, is DTGVSQNPRHKITKRGQNVTFRCDPISEHNRLYWYRQTLGQGPEFLTYFQNEAQLEKSRLLSDRFSAERPKGSFSTLEIQRTEQGDSAMYLCASSRTPTNYGYTFGSGTRLTVV.

The J gene is TRBJ2-7, the V gene TRBV5-4, with 9 positions matching TRBD1. Germline V gene data show CDR1 as SGHNT and CDR2 as YYREEE (reference sequence). The CDR3 sequence is 15 residues long. Trimming removed 4 bases from V and 5 bases from J; junction bases left unmatched: 10. The chain's CDR3 is CASSTGGDRVNEQYF. The CDR3 nucleotides are TGTGCCAGCAGCACCGGAGGGGACAGGGTGAACGAGCAGTACTTC.

The chain is built from TRBV5-1 and TRBJ2-7, with 15 bases matching TRBD2. The V gene end was trimmed by 1 base and the J gene end by 3 bases; junction bases not matched to a gene: 14. The CDR3 has 20 residues. Germline CDR1 is SGHRS and CDR2 is YFSETQ. This chain's CDR3 is CASSLYVPGLAGGANYEQYF. The CDR3 DNA is TGCGCCAGCAGCTTGTACGTCCCGGGACTAGCGGGGGGTGCTAACTACGAGCAGTACTTC.

The J gene is TRBJ1-2, the V gene TRBV7-9; maybe TRBD1 (6 bases). Trimming cost V 5 bases and J 7 bases, with 20 bases left between them. CDR3 length: 15 amino acids. CDR1 and CDR2 from the germline V gene are SEHNR and FQNEAQ (reference sequence). CDR3 DNA sequence: TGTGCCAGCAGCCCAAATACCGGGACAAACCCTGGCTACACCTTC. This translates into CASSPNTGTNPGYTF.

V usage is TRBV18 and J usage is TRBJ1-1; unclear D gene. The CDR3 loop spans 13 amino acids. Germline CDR1 KGHSH, CDR2 LQKENI. Trimming shortened V by 4 bases and J by 3 bases, and 9 bases separated the two germline ends. CDR3 in amino acids: CASSLYLDTEAFF. Written as DNA, the CDR3 is TGTGCCAGCTCACTCTACCTCGACACTGAAGCTTTCTTT.

The J gene is TRBJ1-1, the V gene TRBV19; 8 bases fit TRBD1. The CDR3 runs 14 residues. Germline V CDR1 and CDR2: LNHDA, SQIVND (reference sequence). V gave up 5 bases and J gave up 7 bases; unmatched junction bases: 9. The CDR3 loop reads CASSPLPGTGEAFF. CDR3 nucleotide sequence: TGTGCCAGTAGTCCCCTCCCCGGGACAGGTGAAGCTTTCTTT.

The chain carries TRBV19 and TRBJ2-1, with 8 bases identical to TRBD1. V shed 3 bases, J shed 2 bases, and the junction held 3 bases outside the gene matches. The germline V gene has CDR1 LNHDA and CDR2 SQIVND (reference sequence). The CDR3 is 15 residues long. The CDR3 DNA follows: TGTGCCAGTAGTATTGGACAGGGTCCCTACAATGAGCAGTTCTTC. Protein sequence: CASSIGQGPYNEQFF.

The chain couples TRBV19 to TRBJ1-1; no reliable D call. Germline values: CDR1 LNHDA, CDR2 SQIVND (reference sequence). The CDR3 is 13 amino acids. V lost 4 bases and J lost 7, with 13 bases in between. The chain's CDR3 is CASSRGLGGEAFF. The CDR3 DNA sequence: TGTGCCAGTAGTAGAGGCTTGGGTGGTGAAGCTTTCTTT.